This T cell receptor beta chain was documented in a study of vaccination effects on CD4 cells after COVID-19. Broader study findings: Few convalescent patients were studied, and early post-infection samples were lacking. Marked clonal contraction was seen in infection- and vaccine-induced clones late after vaccination.

Trimming removed 4 bases from V and 1 base from J; junction bases left unmatched: 2. Looked up from germline, CDR1 is LNHDA and CDR2 is SQIVND (reference sequence). This CDR3 spans 15 amino acids. With the ViraFEST assay, the study expanded antigen-specific CD4+ T cells using viral peptide pools, then sequenced them. Culturing for roughly 10 days preceded CD4+ T cell isolation. PBMC cultures contained about 1.9 million cells per well, about 10 IU/ml IL-2 and around 9.9 ug/ml peptides. Half-medium changes using IL-2 medium occurred on days 3 and 7. This clone was detected only a few times. Its antigen remains unknown. Clones were sequenced by immunoSEQ multiplex PCR, and TCRdb holds only the in-frame ones, with some missing. The sample consists of about 79,000 clones, roughly 72% of them appearing once.

The sequence came from a human donor who received a COVID-19 vaccine. This sample comprised CD4+ T cells from PBMCs cultured with HCoV-229E spike peptides, obtained before COVID-19 vaccination. The V and J genes are TRBV19 and TRBJ1-2; 11 positions match TRBD1. CDR3 in amino acids: CASSRTGGSNYGYTF. DNA for the CDR3: TGTGCCAGTAGTAGGACAGGGGGCAGTAACTATGGCTACACCTTC.